This is a list of T cell receptor beta chains from one sample in a study of blood T cells in healthy people across ages. TCRdb recomputed calls from the 5' RACE reads with MiXCR, one row per CDR3 protein. The sample holds about 1.7 million distinct CDR3 sequences, 28% seen once. Sequenced sample: blood. These TCRs come from a woman in her twenties or thirties in good health. Both conserved end residues are part of each CDR3. D genes are given only for firm matches. Not every row has a clone size; where given, it reads once, few, many or a size class.

D | size | J | V | length | DNA | CDR3
. | . | TRBJ1-4 | TRBV20-1 | 13 | TGCAGTGCCACGGAGGACTGGGGTGAAAAACTGTTTTTT | CSATEDWGEKLFF
. | few | TRBJ1-5 | TRBV2 | 14 | TGTGCCAGCACAGGGCGAAATAGCAATCAGCCCCAGCATTTT | CASTGRNSNQPQHF
. | few | TRBJ1-6 | TRBV3-1 | 13 | TGTGCCAGCAGCCAAGTCAGGGGTTCACCCCTCCACTTT | CASSQVRGSPLHF
. | few | TRBJ1-2 | TRBV2 | 13 | TGTGCCAGCAGTGTATTGGGGGGAGAAGGCTACACCTTC | CASSVLGGEGYTF
. | . | TRBJ2-1 | TRBV2 | 15 | TGTGCCAGCAGTGAAGAACAGATCCTATTGAATGAGCAGTTCTTC | CASSEEQILLNEQFF
TRBD2 | . | TRBJ2-2 | TRBV3-1 | 18 | TGTGCCAGCAGCCAAGTTGATAGCGGGGGTCGGGACACCGGGGAGCTGTTTTTT | CASSQVDSGGRDTGELFF
. | few | TRBJ2-6 | TRBV20-1 | 13 | TGCAGTAGTAGAGTCTCTGGGGCCAACGTCCTGACTTTC | CSSRVSGANVLTF
. | many | TRBJ1-2 | TRBV4-1 | 14 | TGCGCCAGCAGCCAGCGCCAGGGAGGCTATGGCTACACCTTC | CASSQRQGGYGYTF
. | . | TRBJ2-7 | TRBV20-1 | 14 | TGCAGTGCTCGAGGGGCGGGGATAACCTACGAGCAGTACTTC | CSARGAGITYEQYF
. | many | TRBJ2-7 | TRBV6-5 | 14 | TGTGCCAGCAGTTTCGGAAAAGCCAAGGACGAGCAGTACTTC | CASSFGKAKDEQYF